Below, 21 T cell receptor beta chains from the same sample are listed, as sequenced in a study of neoadjuvant anti-PD-1 for oral cavity cancer. The assay was immunoSEQ multiplex PCR, and TCRdb's table has in-frame clones only and misses some. Of approximately 32,000 clones listed, 87% are singletons. Material: PBMCs, obtained before nivolumab (anti-PD-1) treatment. These receptors were taken from a person between 35 and 79 years old with oral cavity squamous cell carcinoma.

J is TRBJ2-7 and V is TRBV7-5; TRBD2, as called in the table, went unchecked against the DNA. TRBV7-5 corresponds to a pseudogene. This CDR3 contains 19 residues. CDR3 in DNA: TGTGCCAGAAGCCTCGTTACCCTCCTCGGGAGCGGGGGAACCAACGAGCAGTACTTC. Protein product: CARSLVTLLGSGGTNEQYF.

The chain couples TRBV5-1 to TRBJ1-1; D remains unclear. CDR1 is SGHRS and CDR2 is YFSETQ in the germline V gene. Trimming left V 7 bases short and J 6 bases short, with 19 bases between. The CDR3 totals 14 residues. The CDR3 loop is CASSQIESTPEAFF. The CDR3 DNA follows: TGCGCCAGCTCCCAGATAGAGAGTACCCCTGAAGCTTTCTTT.

The V call is TRBV7-9, the J call TRBJ2-5; 10 bases line up with TRBD2. Germline trimming cut 3 bases from V and 4 bases from J; bases unmatched to any gene: 11. The V gene's germline CDR1 is SEHNR and CDR2 FQNEAQ (reference sequence). The CDR3 loop spans 17 amino acids. The CDR3, as DNA: TGTGCCAGCAGCTTTCTCGCCAGCGGGGGGGCGAGAGAGACCCAGTACTTC. It encodes CASSFLASGGARETQYF.

The chain joins TRBV7-9 to TRBJ1-6, with 8 nucleotides matching TRBD1. CDR1 SEHNR and CDR2 FQNEAQ come from the germline V gene (reference sequence). The CDR3 runs 16 residues. V lost 5 bases and J lost 5; bases outside the gene matches: 8. As DNA, the CDR3 is TGTGCCAGCAGCAGTAGGACAGGGAGGGATAATTCACCCCTCCACTTT. Protein: CASSSRTGRDNSPLHF.

The gene calls are TRBV5-4 and TRBJ2-1; 12 nucleotides agree with TRBD2. The CDR3 length is 18 residues. Germline V gene data show CDR1 as SGHNT and CDR2 as YYREEE (reference sequence). The V and J ends lost 1 base and 6 bases, in that order; junction bases with no gene match: 11. CDR3 coding DNA: TGTGCCAGCAGCTTGTTACGACTAGCGGGGGAGTCCGCCAATGAGCAGTTCTTC. Amino acid sequence: CASSLLRLAGESANEQFF.

This chain joins TRBV7-2 and TRBJ1-4; 9 bases are a match to TRBD1. The V and J ends lost 5 bases and 3 bases, in that order; junction bases with no gene match: 7. Germline V gene sequence: CDR1 SGHTA, CDR2 FQGNSA. The CDR3 contains 16 residues. The CDR3 here is CASSPRDRDPNEKLFF. DNA for the CDR3: TGTGCCAGCAGCCCCCGGGACAGGGACCCTAATGAAAAACTGTTTTTT.

The chain combines TRBV19 with TRBJ2-2, with 9 bases lining up with TRBD1. The V and J ends lost 4 bases and 2 bases, in that order; junction bases with no gene match: 5. This CDR3 contains 16 residues. Germline V gives CDR1 LNHDA, CDR2 SQIVND (reference sequence). The chain's CDR3 is CASSTGTGLNTGELFF. DNA for the CDR3: TGTGCCAGTAGTACCGGGACAGGGTTAAACACCGGGGAGCTGTTTTTT.

This clone was seen more than once but under ten times. The chain recombines TRBV2 with TRBJ2-1; D possibly matches TRBD1 or TRBD2 (5 bases each). Germline CDR1 is SNHLY and CDR2 is FYNNEI. Trimming removed 6 bases from V and 10 bases from J, with 19 bases in between. The CDR3 runs 14 residues. The CDR3 region is CASRRGLQGVEQFF. CDR3 DNA sequence: TGTGCCAGCAGGAGGGGTCTCCAAGGGGTGGAGCAGTTCTTC.

This chain uses TRBV19 with TRBJ1-3, with no clear D. Per the germline V gene, CDR1 is LNHDA and CDR2 is SQIVND (reference sequence). The CDR3 is 14 residues long. Trimming removed 6 bases from V and 3 bases from J, with 12 bases in between. Here the CDR3 DNA reads TGTGCCAGTAGCCCGGGAGAAGTTGGAAACACCATATATTTT. Translation: CASSPGEVGNTIYF.

This chain uses TRBV29-1 with TRBJ1-2; tentative D call: TRBD1 (6 bases). The CDR3 spans 16 residues. V dropped 0 bases and J dropped 4 bases, with 18 bases sitting between them. Germline CDR1 and CDR2: SQVTM and ANQGSEA. CDR3 amino acids: CSVEDRKPGEGYGYTF. CDR3 coding DNA: TGCAGCGTTGAAGATCGGAAGCCAGGGGAGGGCTATGGCTACACCTTC.

V usage is TRBV9 and J usage is TRBJ1-2, with 8 bases matching TRBD1. The CDR3 runs 15 residues. Germline V gives CDR1 SGDLS, CDR2 YYNGEE. V was clipped by 3 bases and J by 3 bases; unmatched bases: 7. The CDR3 loop is CASSASLGQDYGYTF. The DNA for the CDR3 is TGTGCCAGCAGCGCTAGTCTGGGACAGGACTATGGCTACACCTTC.

The chain joins TRBV6-5 to TRBJ1-1; D gene ambiguous. From germline, CDR1 is MNHEY and CDR2 SVGAGI. The CDR3 is 14 amino acids. V lost 6 bases to trimming and J lost 2 bases, with 13 bases between them. The CDR3 loop reads CASRTTIRNTEAFF. The CDR3 DNA reads TGTGCCAGCAGGACGACGATAAGAAACACTGAAGCTTTCTTT.

A few counts support this clone. This chain connects TRBV7-9 to TRBJ1-3; D might be TRBD1 (5 bases). The germline V and J ends were trimmed by 7 bases and 3 bases, with 13 bases remaining between them. Germline assignment: CDR1 SEHNR and CDR2 FQNEAQ (reference sequence). The CDR3 sequence is 14 residues long. In DNA, the CDR3 is TGTGCCAGCATCAATGGAGGGGTTGGAAACACCATATATTTT. Residues: CASINGGVGNTIYF.

This chain joins TRBV5-4 and TRBJ2-3, with a tentative D call TRBD1 (6 bases). The ends were cut back, 0 bases at V and 6 bases at J, with 8 bases in the middle. This CDR3 has 13 amino acids. CDR1 SGHNT and CDR2 YYREEE come from the germline V gene (reference sequence). The CDR3 sequence is CASSLERGDTQYF. CDR3 DNA sequence: TGTGCCAGCAGCTTGGAAAGGGGGGATACGCAGTATTTT.

The chain recombines TRBV7-8 with TRBJ2-2, with 11 nucleotides matching TRBD1. After removal of 4 bases from V and 7 bases from J, the junction contained 5 bases not matched to a gene. This CDR3 is built from 15 residues. In germline, CDR1 is SGHVS, CDR2 FQNEAQ. The CDR3: CASSYGTGGIGELFF. DNA for the CDR3: TGTGCCAGCAGCTACGGGACAGGGGGTATCGGGGAGCTGTTTTTT.

The rearrangement joins TRBV27 to TRBJ2-5; 11 nucleotides line up with TRBD1. Germline lookup yields CDR1 MNHEY and CDR2 SMNVEV (reference sequence). The CDR3 runs to 13 residues. V lost 6 bases and J lost 4; bases outside the gene matches: 1. The CDR3 loop reads CASRGQGVETQYF. CDR3 DNA: TGTGCCAGCAGGGGACAGGGGGTAGAGACCCAGTACTTC.

The gene calls are TRBV11-2 and TRBJ2-7; D not certain. The CDR3 consists of 11 residues. CDR1 and CDR2 from the germline V gene are SGHAT and FQNNGV. Trimming took off 5 bases at V and 9 bases at J, with 11 bases between the two ends. The CDR3 loop reads CASSPVSGQYF. The CDR3 nucleotides read TGTGCCAGCAGCCCCGTGTCGGGGCAGTACTTC.

This clone has a single count. The chain carries TRBV11-3 and TRBJ2-5, with unresolved D. The CDR3 runs to 13 residues. CDR1 and CDR2 (germline): SGHNT, YENEEA. Trimming shortened V by 1 base and J by 5 bases, and 8 bases separated the two germline ends. CDR3: CASSLGVGETQYF. CDR3 in DNA: TGTGCCAGCAGCTTAGGTGTTGGGGAGACCCAGTACTTC.

The gene calls are TRBV4-1 and TRBJ2-7, with D perhaps matching TRBD1 (6 bases). This CDR3 has 15 residues. The germline gives CDR1 MGHRA, CDR2 YSYEKL. V lost 5 bases and J 6 bases, leaving 20 bases between the germline ends. The CDR3 loop reads CASSSVTGAPREQYF. The CDR3, as DNA: TGCGCCAGCAGCTCGGTGACAGGCGCCCCTCGCGAGCAGTACTTC.

CDR3 DNA sequence: TGCGCCAGCAGCCAAGCAATTCGGGAACGCCGGGCCAACGTCCTGACTTTC. Translation gives CASSQAIRERRANVLTF. The J gene is TRBJ2-6, the V gene TRBV4-1; D possibly corresponds to TRBD2 (5 bases). From germline, CDR1 is MGHRA and CDR2 YSYEKL. V lost 1 base to trimming and J lost 5 bases, with 15 bases between them. The CDR3 is 17 residues long.

The chain joins TRBV19 to TRBJ2-2, with a weak D call TRBD1 (5 bases). V was pared by 3 bases and J by 3 bases, with 8 bases between. CDR3 size: 14 residues. Germline V gene lookup returns CDR1 LNHDA and CDR2 SQIVND (reference sequence). Here the CDR3 reads CASSIAGYTGELFF. As DNA, the CDR3 is TGTGCCAGTAGTATTGCAGGGTACACCGGGGAGCTGTTTTTT. The whole variable domain, filled in from reference TRBV19 and TRBJ2-2, reads DGGITQSPKYLFRKEGQNVTLSCEQNLNHDAMYWYRQDPGQGLRLIYYSQIVNDFQKGDIAEGYSVSREKKESFPLTVTSAQKNPTAFYLCASSIAGYTGELFFGEGSRLTVL.